Shown below are 11 T cell receptor beta chains from a single sample sequenced in a study of blood T cell repertoires in COVID-19. Generated by immunoSEQ multiplex PCR, the TCRdb table keeps only in-frame clones and is missing some. The sample has hundreds of thousands of clones, 87% seen once. Specimen: peripheral blood. The receptors shown here come from a man in his sixties who had recovered from COVID-19.

The rearrangement uses TRBV6-1 and TRBJ1-1; D possibly corresponds to TRBD1 (5 bases). V lost 2 bases, J lost 11 bases, and 9 bases lay in between. Germline CDR1 MNHNS, CDR2 SASEGT. CDR3 size: 11 residues. CDR3 DNA sequence: TGTGCCAGCAGTGAATGGGGCCACGCTTTCTTT. This encodes CASSEWGHAFF.

This sequence joins TRBV9 and TRBJ1-4; 7 positions match TRBD1. Per the germline V gene, CDR1 is SGDLS and CDR2 is YYNGEE. The junction had 7 bases not matched to a gene; V was cut back by 0 bases and J by 8 bases. The CDR3 is made up of 15 amino acids. CDR3 sequence: CASSVGLQGGEKLFF. Written as DNA, the CDR3 is TGTGCCAGCAGCGTAGGCCTTCAGGGGGGAGAAAAACTGTTTTTT.

This chain links TRBV18 with TRBJ2-5; TRBD1 matches 8 bases. The V segment lost 4 bases and the J segment 5 bases; nucleotides outside the gene matches: 6. Germline lookup yields CDR1 KGHSH and CDR2 LQKENI. The CDR3 is made up of 14 amino acids. The chain's CDR3 is CASSRTGFEETQYF. The CDR3, as DNA: TGTGCCAGCTCACGGACAGGGTTCGAGGAGACCCAGTACTTC.

The chain has TRBV7-3 and TRBJ2-5, with D unclear. V shed 4 bases and J shed 2 bases, with 11 bases lying between them. The CDR3 loop spans 14 amino acids. From germline, CDR1 is SGHTA and CDR2 FQGTGA. DNA of the CDR3: TGTGCCAGCAGCTCTATGGGCCGGCAAGAGACCCAGTACTTC. Translating gives CASSSMGRQETQYF.

The chain couples TRBV2 to TRBJ1-2; D gene ambiguous. This CDR3 is 20 amino acids long. Germline V gene sequence: CDR1 SNHLY, CDR2 FYNNEI. V lost 0 bases, J lost 8 bases, and 31 bases lay in between. CDR3 nucleotide sequence: TGTGCCAGCAGTGAAGCTCCCTTCGGCCCTTCGAAAGCCGGTAGCGAGGGCTACACCTTC. Its protein product is CASSEAPFGPSKAGSEGYTF.

This clone was detected ten times or more. The rearrangement links TRBV2 to TRBJ2-5; 12 bases map to TRBD2. CDR1 SNHLY and CDR2 FYNNEI come from the germline V gene. Trimming at V came to 6 bases and at J to 4 bases, leaving 9 bases not matched to a gene. CDR3 size: 16 residues. The CDR3 reads CASSPRLAGALETQYF. CDR3 sequence (DNA): TGTGCCAGCAGCCCTCGACTAGCGGGAGCCTTAGAGACCCAGTACTTC.

The chain uses TRBV9 and TRBJ2-1; 14 bases are shared with TRBD2. In germline, CDR1 is SGDLS, CDR2 YYNGEE. Unmatched junction bases numbered 10, after V lost 3 bases and J lost 8 bases. The CDR3 has 17 amino acids. CDR3 nucleotides: TGTGCCAGCAGCGCCACGACTAGCGGGGGGGCAGTGTATGAGCAGTTCTTC. It translates to CASSATTSGGAVYEQFF.

The chain combines TRBV6-5 with TRBJ2-7, with no clear D. CDR3 length: 11 amino acids. The germline gives CDR1 MNHEY, CDR2 SVGAGI. V lost 7 bases, J lost 6 bases, and 10 bases lay in between. CDR3 amino acids: CASILTSEQYF. The CDR3 region has the DNA TGTGCCAGCATCTTGACTTCCGAGCAGTACTTC.

The chain links TRBV4-2 to TRBJ2-5; tentatively, D is TRBD2 (6 bases). The CDR3 is made up of 15 amino acids. The V end was cut by 1 base, the J end by 0 bases, with 9 bases between. Per the germline V gene, CDR1 is LGHNA and CDR2 is YNFKEQ. This CDR3 is CASSQGAGNQETQYF. DNA for the CDR3: TGTGCCAGCAGCCAAGGGGCGGGGAACCAAGAGACCCAGTACTTC.

The chain combines TRBV6-1 with TRBJ2-7, with D tentatively TRBD1 (5 bases). From germline, CDR1 is MNHNS and CDR2 SASEGT. This CDR3 has 16 amino acids. Trimming removed 2 bases at V and 1 base at J, with 15 bases between. CDR3 DNA sequence: TGTGCCAGCAGTGAAAGCGACAGTCACTTATCCTACGAGCAGTACTTC. The encoded protein is CASSESDSHLSYEQYF.

The chain links TRBV9 to TRBJ2-1, with D hard to call. V was cut by 0 bases and J by 9 bases, with 16 bases left in between. Germline-derived CDR1 and CDR2 are SGDLS and YYNGEE. CDR3 length: 15 amino acids. In DNA, the CDR3 is TGTGCCAGCAGCGTAGGTGGCGGAAACCATGCTGAGCAGTTCTTC. Protein sequence: CASSVGGGNHAEQFF.